A single sample is the source of the 17 T cell receptor beta chains below, sequenced in a study of beta chain features in type 1 diabetes. Overall study findings and caveats: Shorter TCRB CDR3s, moderately but significantly so, marked every one of the four CD4+ subsets in Type 1 diabetes patients.

What was sequenced were expressed TCRB transcripts, since all of the isolated RNA had been reverse transcribed. Some clones are missing from TCRdb's copy, which holds only in-frame ones; the method was immunoSEQ multiplex PCR. This sample has 600,000 or so clones, with around 15% found just once. No antigen has been assigned to these receptors. The sequencing sample was made of naive CD4+ T cells from blood. The receptors originated from a man younger than 35 with type 1 diabetes.

This clone was seen more than once but under ten times. V is TRBV10-3 and J is TRBJ1-1, with 10 bases aligning to TRBD1. CDR3 length: 13 amino acids. The germline CDR1 and CDR2 sequences are ENHRY and SYGVKD. V gave up 7 bases and J gave up 4 bases; unmatched junction bases: 3. Here the CDR3 DNA reads TGTGCCATCAAGGGACAGGGGACCACTGAAGCTTTCTTT. Translation gives CAIKGQGTTEAFF.

This clone occurred a few times. The V and J genes are TRBV6-5 and TRBJ2-3, with D perhaps being TRBD1 or TRBD2 (6 bases each). V lost 7 bases, J lost 4 bases, and 15 bases lay in between. Germline V gene sequence: CDR1 MNHEY, CDR2 SVGAGI. The CDR3 totals 14 residues. CDR3 residues: CASKGPGAPDTQYF. CDR3 sequence (DNA): TGTGCCAGCAAGGGACCGGGGGCCCCAGATACGCAGTATTTT.

The chain carries TRBV7-2 and TRBJ2-7; D call uncertain. The CDR3 covers 15 residues. V dropped 5 bases and J dropped 4 bases, with 18 bases sitting between them. Germline CDR1 and CDR2: SGHTA and FQGNSA. CDR3 residues: CASSPSRPLEYEQYF. The CDR3 DNA sequence: TGTGCCAGCAGCCCAAGCCGGCCCCTAGAATACGAGCAGTACTTC.

This chain uses TRBV2 with TRBJ1-5; perhaps TRBD1 as D (6 bases). The CDR3 spans 15 residues. Germline V gene lookup returns CDR1 SNHLY and CDR2 FYNNEI. Trimming shortened V by 5 bases and J by 2 bases, and 13 bases separated the two germline ends. The CDR3 reads CASSQQGGGNQPQHF. The CDR3 coding sequence is TGTGCCAGCAGTCAACAGGGTGGAGGCAATCAGCCCCAGCATTTT.

The chain links TRBV11-2 to TRBJ2-5, with D uncertain. V was cut by 1 base and J by 2 bases, with 5 bases left in between. Germline V gene sequence: CDR1 SGHAT, CDR2 FQNNGV. This CDR3 has 13 amino acids. CDR3 region: CASSLGDQETQYF. CDR3 bases: TGTGCCAGCAGCTTAGGGGATCAAGAGACCCAGTACTTC.

The chain combines TRBV7-3 with TRBJ2-3; 12 bases fit TRBD2. V shed 8 bases and J 1 base; nucleotides not matched to a gene: 10. Germline values: CDR1 SGHTA, CDR2 FQGTGA. The length of the CDR3 is 17 residues. The CDR3 loop is CASALAGGEAGTDTQYF. In DNA, the CDR3 is TGTGCCAGCGCACTAGCGGGGGGCGAAGCGGGCACAGATACGCAGTATTTT.

This clone was observed a few times. V and J are TRBV7-9 and TRBJ2-1, with 7 positions matching TRBD2. The germline V gene has CDR1 SEHNR and CDR2 FQNEAQ (reference sequence). The junction had 12 bases not matched to a gene; V was cut back by 7 bases and J by 6 bases. The CDR3 has 15 amino acids. CDR3 loop: CASNPPGRGINEQFF. The CDR3 coding sequence is TGTGCCAGCAACCCCCCTGGGAGGGGTATCAATGAGCAGTTCTTC.

This clone showed up just a few times. The CDR3 DNA reads TGTGCCATCAGTGATCTGGGACAGGGAAGGGTCATGAACACTGAAGCTTTCTTT. This gives the protein CAISDLGQGRVMNTEAFF. This chain links TRBV10-3 with TRBJ1-1; 9 nucleotides line up with TRBD1. After removal of 3 bases from V and 0 bases from J, the junction contained 11 bases not matched to a gene. CDR3 length: 18 residues. Germline V CDR1 and CDR2: ENHRY, SYGVKD.

The CDR3: CASSFTSGRAYEQFF. Here the CDR3 DNA reads TGCGCCAGCAGCTTTACTAGCGGGCGGGCGTATGAGCAGTTCTTC. V is TRBV5-1 and J is TRBJ2-1, with 9 bases identical to TRBD2. This CDR3 is 15 amino acids long. V lost 2 bases to trimming and J lost 8 bases; unmatched junction nucleotides: 8. Germline V gene sequence: CDR1 SGHRS, CDR2 YFSETQ.

The rearrangement joins TRBV30 to TRBJ2-1, with 8 positions matching TRBD2. The germline CDR1 and CDR2 sequences are GTSNPN and SVGIG (reference sequence). The CDR3 is made up of 15 amino acids. With 3 bases clipped from V and 3 bases from J, the junction kept 7 bases outside the gene matches. The CDR3 nucleotides are TGTGCCTGGAGGAGCACTAGCGGAAGCTACAATGAGCAGTTCTTC. Translated: CAWRSTSGSYNEQFF. The full variable domain, its missing parts supplied by reference TRBV30 and TRBJ2-1, is SQTIHQWPATLVQPVGSPLSLECTVEGTSNPNLYWYRQAAGRGLQLLFYSVGIGQISSEVPQNLSASRPQDRQFILSSKKLLLSDSGFYLCAWRSTSGSYNEQFFGPGTRLTVL.

This clone was counted a few times. The V gene is TRBV5-1, the J gene TRBJ2-3; 8 bases are a match to TRBD2. This CDR3 has 14 amino acids. Germline-derived CDR1 and CDR2 are SGHRS and YFSETQ. Germline trimming cut 4 bases from V and 6 bases from J; bases unmatched to any gene: 7. The CDR3 reads CASSAGGARDTQYF. For the CDR3, the DNA is TGCGCCAGCAGCGCCGGGGGGGCCAGGGATACGCAGTATTTT.

The V and J genes are TRBV9 and TRBJ2-1, with 8 bases lining up with TRBD1. This CDR3 region has 14 residues. Germline trimming cut 3 bases from V and 6 bases from J; bases unmatched to any gene: 5. CDR1 and CDR2 (germline): SGDLS, YYNGEE. The CDR3 is CASSGTGTFNEQFF. The CDR3 region has the DNA TGTGCCAGCAGCGGGACAGGGACCTTCAATGAGCAGTTCTTC. Combining the CDR3 with reference TRBV9 and TRBJ2-1 gives the whole variable domain DSGVTQTPKHLITATGQRVTLRCSPRSGDLSVYWYQQSLDQGLQFLIQYYNGEERAKGNILERFSAQQFPDLHSELNLSSLELGDSALYFCASSGTGTFNEQFFGPGTRLTVL.

This clone was recorded only once. The J gene is TRBJ1-6, the V gene TRBV6-5; a possible D gene is TRBD1 (5 bases). Between the trimmed V and J ends, which lost 5 bases and 10 bases, there was a span of 18 bases. The CDR3 sequence is 15 residues long. Germline V gives CDR1 MNHEY, CDR2 SVGAGI. CDR3 in amino acids: CASSAVPGTASPLHF. The DNA for the CDR3 is TGTGCCAGCAGTGCGGTCCCCGGGACTGCCTCACCCCTCCACTTT.

Only a few counts were recorded for this clone. The junction differs from germline at one of its ends, possibly a read error. The chain carries TRBV30 and TRBJ2-3, with a weak D call TRBD2 (5 bases). The CDR3 contains 15 residues. CDR1 and CDR2 from the germline V gene are GTSNPN and SVGIG (reference sequence). The CDR3 nucleotides are TGTGCCTGGAGTGTAGACCCCGCTAGCACAGATACGCAGTTTTTT. Translated, it gives CAWSVDPASTDTQFF.

This chain uses TRBV18 with TRBJ2-7, with a possible D match to TRBD2 (5 bases). V lost 0 bases, J lost 2 bases, and 8 bases lay in between. The CDR3 loop spans 14 amino acids. CDR1 KGHSH and CDR2 LQKENI come from the germline V gene. The CDR3 loop is CASSPPSGTYEQYF. The CDR3, as DNA: TGTGCCAGCTCACCACCCTCGGGAACCTACGAGCAGTACTTC.

This clone was counted only a few times. This sequence joins TRBV30 and TRBJ2-7, with D unresolved. Germline lookup yields CDR1 GTSNPN and CDR2 SVGIG (reference sequence). Trimming stripped 2 bases from V and 3 bases from J, with 17 bases between. The CDR3 extends over 15 amino acids. CDR3 sequence reads: CAWSSPVALLYEQYF. The CDR3 bases are TGTGCCTGGAGTTCCCCGGTAGCCCTCCTCTACGAGCAGTACTTC.

This clone was recorded a few times. This sample includes further DNA sequences coding for the same CDR3. The V call is TRBV5-1, the J call TRBJ2-3, with no clear D. V dropped 0 bases and J dropped 4 bases, with 3 bases sitting between them. Germline assignment: CDR1 SGHRS and CDR2 YFSETQ. The CDR3 totals 12 residues. CDR3 bases: TGCGCCAGCAGCTTGGCTCCAGATACGCAGTATTTT. It is translated as CASSLAPDTQYF.